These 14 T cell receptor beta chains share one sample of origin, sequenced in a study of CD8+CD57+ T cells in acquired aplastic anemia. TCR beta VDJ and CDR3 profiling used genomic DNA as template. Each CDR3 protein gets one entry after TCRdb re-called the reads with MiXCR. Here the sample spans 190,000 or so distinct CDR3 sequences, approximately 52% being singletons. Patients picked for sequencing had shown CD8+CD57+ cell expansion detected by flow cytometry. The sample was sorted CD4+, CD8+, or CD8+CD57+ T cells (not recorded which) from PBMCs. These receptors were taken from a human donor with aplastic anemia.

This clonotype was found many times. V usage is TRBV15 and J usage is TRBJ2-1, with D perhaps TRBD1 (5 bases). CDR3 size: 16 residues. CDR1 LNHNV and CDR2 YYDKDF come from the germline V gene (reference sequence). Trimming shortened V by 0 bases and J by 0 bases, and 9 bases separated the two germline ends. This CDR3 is CATSRDYRSSYNEQFF. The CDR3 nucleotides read TGTGCCACCAGCAGAGATTACAGGAGCTCCTACAATGAGCAGTTCTTC. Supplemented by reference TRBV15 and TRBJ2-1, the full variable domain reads DAMVIQNPRYQVTQFGKPVTLSCSQTLNHNVMYWYQQKSSQAPKLLFHYYDKDFNNEADTPDNFQSRRPNTSFCFLDIRSPGLGDTAMYLCATSRDYRSSYNEQFFGPGTRLTVL.

The CDR3 DNA is TGTGCCAGCAGCACGCCGGGGGGGCGCACAGATACGCAGTATTTT. Translated, it gives CASSTPGGRTDTQYF. The gene calls are TRBV5-6 and TRBJ2-3; 8 bases fit TRBD2. V trimming: 4 bases; J trimming: 1 base; junction bases outside the gene matches: 5. This CDR3 has 15 residues. Germline lookup yields CDR1 SGHDT and CDR2 YYEEEE.

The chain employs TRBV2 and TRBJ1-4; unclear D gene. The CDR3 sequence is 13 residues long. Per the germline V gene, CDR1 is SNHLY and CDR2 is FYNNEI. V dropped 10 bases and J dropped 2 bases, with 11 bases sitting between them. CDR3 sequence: CATRKQTNEKLFF. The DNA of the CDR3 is TGTGCCACACGGAAACAGACTAATGAAAAACTGTTTTTT.

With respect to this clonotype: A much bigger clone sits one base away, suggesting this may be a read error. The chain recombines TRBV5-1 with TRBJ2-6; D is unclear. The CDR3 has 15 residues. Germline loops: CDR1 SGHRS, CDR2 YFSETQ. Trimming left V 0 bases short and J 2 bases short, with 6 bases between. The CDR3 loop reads CASSLDQPGANVLTF. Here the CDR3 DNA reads TGCGCCAGCAGCTTGGACCAGCCTGGGGCCAACGTCCTGACTTTC.

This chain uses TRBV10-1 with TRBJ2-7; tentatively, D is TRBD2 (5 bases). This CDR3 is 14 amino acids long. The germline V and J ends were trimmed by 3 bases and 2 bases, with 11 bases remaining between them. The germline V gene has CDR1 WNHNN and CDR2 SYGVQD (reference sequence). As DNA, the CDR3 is TGCGCCAGCAGTGAATTAGCGCTTACCTACGAGCAGTACTTC. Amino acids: CASSELALTYEQYF.

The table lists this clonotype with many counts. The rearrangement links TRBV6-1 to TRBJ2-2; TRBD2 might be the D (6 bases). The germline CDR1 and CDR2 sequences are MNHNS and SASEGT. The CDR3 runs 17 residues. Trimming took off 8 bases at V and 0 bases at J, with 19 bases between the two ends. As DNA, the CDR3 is TGTGCCAGCGAAGAGGAGGGCCCAGACTCGAACACCGGGGAGCTGTTTTTT. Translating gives CASEEEGPDSNTGELFF.

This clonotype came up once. DNA for the CDR3: TGCAGTGCTAGACATGGAGGCTACACCTTC. Protein: CSARHGGYTF. V gene TRBV20-1 combines with J gene TRBJ1-2; D gene ambiguous. The CDR3 extends over 10 amino acids. The V gene's germline CDR1 is DFQATT and CDR2 SNEGSKA (reference sequence). V was shortened by 2 bases and J by 8 bases, with 6 bases between the two germline ends.

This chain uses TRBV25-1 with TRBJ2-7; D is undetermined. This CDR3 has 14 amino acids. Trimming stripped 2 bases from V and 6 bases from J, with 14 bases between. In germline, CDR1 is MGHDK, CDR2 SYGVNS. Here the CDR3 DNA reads TGTGCCAGCAGTGAAGATCTTAAGGCAGGCGAGCAGTACTTC. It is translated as CASSEDLKAGEQYF.

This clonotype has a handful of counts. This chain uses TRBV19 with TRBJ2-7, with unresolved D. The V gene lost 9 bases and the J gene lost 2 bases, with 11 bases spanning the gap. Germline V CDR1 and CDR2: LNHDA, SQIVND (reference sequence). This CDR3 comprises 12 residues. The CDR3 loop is CASSDMTYEQYF. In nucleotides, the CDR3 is TGTGCCAGCTCCGACATGACCTACGAGCAGTACTTC.

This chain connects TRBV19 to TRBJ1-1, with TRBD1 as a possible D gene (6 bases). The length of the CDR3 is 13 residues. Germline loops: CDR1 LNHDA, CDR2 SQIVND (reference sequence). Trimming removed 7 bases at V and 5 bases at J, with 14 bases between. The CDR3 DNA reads TGTGCCAGTAAGGGGGAAGGGGAAACTGAAGCTTTCTTT. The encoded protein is CASKGEGETEAFF.

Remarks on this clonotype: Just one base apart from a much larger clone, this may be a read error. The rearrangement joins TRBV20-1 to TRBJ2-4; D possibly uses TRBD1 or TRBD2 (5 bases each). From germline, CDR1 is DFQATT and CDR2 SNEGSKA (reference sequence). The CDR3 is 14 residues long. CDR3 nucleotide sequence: TGCAGCGGGGCAGGCCCCCCTCCCAAAGACATTCAGTACTTC. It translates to CSGAGPPPKDIQYF.

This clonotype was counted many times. CDR3: CASSEGQGQGAYEQYF. The CDR3 region has the DNA TGTGCCAGCAGTGAAGGCCAGGGACAGGGGGCCTACGAGCAGTACTTC. The J gene is TRBJ2-7, the V gene TRBV6-1; 11 bases fit TRBD1. The V and J ends lost 1 base and 2 bases, in that order; junction bases with no gene match: 4. CDR1 is MNHNS and CDR2 is SASEGT in the germline V gene. There are 16 residues in the CDR3.

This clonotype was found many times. CDR3 nucleotide sequence: TGCAGCGTTGATCCCAGGGTGAACACTGAAGCTTTCTTT. Amino acids: CSVDPRVNTEAFF. The V call is TRBV29-1, the J call TRBJ1-1; TRBD1 is a possible D gene (5 bases). The V end lost 3 bases, the J end lost 0 bases, and 8 bases lay between the germline ends. The CDR3 covers 13 residues. CDR1 is SQVTM, CDR2 ANQGSEA, per germline.

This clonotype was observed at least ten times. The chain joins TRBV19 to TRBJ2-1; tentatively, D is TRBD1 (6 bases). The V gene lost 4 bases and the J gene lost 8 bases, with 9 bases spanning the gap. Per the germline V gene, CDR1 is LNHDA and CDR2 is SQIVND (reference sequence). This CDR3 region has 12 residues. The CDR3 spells CASSTRQDEQFF. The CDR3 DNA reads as TGTGCCAGTAGTACCCGACAGGATGAGCAGTTCTTC. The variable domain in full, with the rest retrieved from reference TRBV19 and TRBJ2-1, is DGGITQSPKYLFRKEGQNVTLSCEQNLNHDAMYWYRQDPGQGLRLIYYSQIVNDFQKGDIAEGYSVSREKKESFPLTVTSAQKNPTAFYLCASSTRQDEQFFGPGTRLTVL.